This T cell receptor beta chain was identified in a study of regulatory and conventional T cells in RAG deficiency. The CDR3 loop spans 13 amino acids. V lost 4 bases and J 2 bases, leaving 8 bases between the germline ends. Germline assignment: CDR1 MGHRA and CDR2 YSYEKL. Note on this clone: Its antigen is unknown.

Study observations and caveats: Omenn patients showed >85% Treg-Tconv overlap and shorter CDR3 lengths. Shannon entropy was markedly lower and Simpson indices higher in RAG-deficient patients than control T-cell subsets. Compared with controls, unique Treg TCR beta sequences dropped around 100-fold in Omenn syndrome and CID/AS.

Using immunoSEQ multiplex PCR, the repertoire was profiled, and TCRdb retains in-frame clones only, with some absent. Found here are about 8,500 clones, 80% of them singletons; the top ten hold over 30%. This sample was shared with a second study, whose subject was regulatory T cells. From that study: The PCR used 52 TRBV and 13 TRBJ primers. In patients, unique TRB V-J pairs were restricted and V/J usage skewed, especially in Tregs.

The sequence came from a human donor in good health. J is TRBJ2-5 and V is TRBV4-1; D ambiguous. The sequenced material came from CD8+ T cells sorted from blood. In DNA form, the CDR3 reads TGCGCCAGCAGCCCTTTAAGTCAAGAGACCCAGTACTTC. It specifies CASSPLSQETQYF.